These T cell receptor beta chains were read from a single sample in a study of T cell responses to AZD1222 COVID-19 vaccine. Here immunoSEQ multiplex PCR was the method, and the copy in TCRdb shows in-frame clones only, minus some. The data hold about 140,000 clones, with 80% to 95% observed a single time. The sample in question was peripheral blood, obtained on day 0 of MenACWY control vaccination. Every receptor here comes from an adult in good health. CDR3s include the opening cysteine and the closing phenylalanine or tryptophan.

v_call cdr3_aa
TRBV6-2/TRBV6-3 CASSYSRDISNTIYF
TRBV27 CASSRNGQGVLSHKEAFF
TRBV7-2 CASSLGLAGVGEQFF
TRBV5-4 CASSLSADSRGNEQFF
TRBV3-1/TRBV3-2 CASPREGNRTYKEQYF
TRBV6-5 CASSRNRGQQPQHF
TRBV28 CASSLWGGSSYNEQFF
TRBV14 CASSNTGFNSPLHF
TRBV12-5 CASGLVSGNTEAFF
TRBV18 CASSPTGNSSPLHF
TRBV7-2 CASSPQTLAGGLDTQYF
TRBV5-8 CASSRETSGGPLVEQFF
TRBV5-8 CASSRGISRPTDTQYF
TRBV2 CASSGGTGRMETQYF
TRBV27 CASSLDRAYGYTF
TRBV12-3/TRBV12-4 CASSNKKSQFF
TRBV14 CASSQGATQPQHF
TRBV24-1 CATGESTDTQYF
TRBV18 CASSPLGDQPQHF
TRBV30 CAWSVQGWEKLFF
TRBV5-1 CASSLVSSYEQYF
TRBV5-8 CVYPDRGYYGYTF
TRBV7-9 CASSSHGGSSNQPQHF
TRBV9 CASSADSRRIEAFF
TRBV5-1 CASSHPLGFGTQETQYF
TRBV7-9 CASSLTGTGELFF
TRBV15 CATSRGRQATNEKLFF
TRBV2 CASNPGSRQPQHF
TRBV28 CASQDSLVNYGYTF
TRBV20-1 CSASYPRGNYGYTF
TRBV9 CASSGLFLGYTF
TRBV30 CAWRRLEGGRDEKLFF
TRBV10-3 CAISIRQGHGYTF
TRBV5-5 CASSWSGTGGTQPQHF
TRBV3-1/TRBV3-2 CASSRRQGNNEQFF
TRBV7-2 CASSQLRGYGYTF
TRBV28 CASSLGRGNEKLFF
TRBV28 CASSRLTGKVEAFF
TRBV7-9 CASSEVVQGDYGYTF
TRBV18 CASSPPFGTGTGGELFF
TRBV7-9 CASSPRVFAPLKAFF